Detailed here is one T cell receptor beta chain. Its antigen remains unknown. The entry originates in a study of response to subunit inactivated influenza vaccine. General observations from the study: Authors suggested few new T cells are recruited by each seasonal influenza vaccination.

Via MiXCR, TCRdb re-called the RT-PCR reads, giving one row per CDR3 protein. This sample carries some 640,000 distinct CDR3 sequences, roughly 13% of them seen once, and the ten largest clones take less than 7%. The germline CDR1 and CDR2 sequences are KGHDR and SFDVKD. The V end was cut by 4 bases, the J end by 5 bases, with 14 bases between. The length of the CDR3 is 15 residues. Sequenced here: PBMCs from blood, sampled around 15 days before vaccination. The TCR originated in a man between 45 and 60 years old who received an inactivated influenza vaccine. The genes are TRBV24-1 and TRBJ2-1; a possible D gene is TRBD1 (5 bases). The CDR3 DNA reads TGTGCCACCAGTGACCCTGGACAACGGGACAATGAGCAGTTCTTC. As protein: CATSDPGQRDNEQFF.